The 30 T cell receptor beta chains listed next were all sequenced from one sample in a study of blood T cell repertoires in COVID-19. Sequencing was performed with immunoSEQ multiplex PCR; in TCRdb, only in-frame clones are kept and a portion is missing. The sample includes 190,000 or so clones, roughly nine tenths of them seen just once. Sequenced input: PBMCs or T cells enriched from blood (not recorded which). Every receptor here comes from a young woman who had recovered from COVID-19.

The chain has TRBV27 and TRBJ2-3, with D possibly matching TRBD1 (6 bases). Between the trimmed V and J ends, which lost 2 bases and 0 bases, there was a span of 21 bases. The CDR3 is made up of 19 amino acids. The germline V gene encodes CDR1 MNHEY and CDR2 SMNVEV (reference sequence). CDR3 loop: CASSLRDRPTSTSTDTQYF. In DNA, the CDR3 is TGTGCCAGCAGTTTACGAGACAGGCCCACCTCAACTAGCACAGATACGCAGTATTTT.

V and J are TRBV7-2 and TRBJ2-2, with TRBD2 matching 12 bases. The CDR3 is 16 amino acids. V dropped 3 bases and J dropped 4; count of bases not matched to a gene: 3. Germline V gene lookup returns CDR1 SGHTA and CDR2 FQGNSA. For the CDR3, the DNA is TGTGCCAGCAGCTTTCCTAGCGGGGGGGCCACCGGGGAGCTGTTTTTT. Amino acid sequence: CASSFPSGGATGELFF.

The chain is built from TRBV28 and TRBJ1-1; 9 nucleotides agree with TRBD1. V was clipped by 5 bases and J by 5 bases; unmatched bases: 6. Germline loops: CDR1 MDHEN, CDR2 SYDVKM. The length of the CDR3 is 14 residues. CDR3 DNA: TGTGCCAGCAGTCCCGGGACAGGGAGGACTGAAGCTTTCTTT. It is translated as CASSPGTGRTEAFF.

The sample holds a few counts of this clone. The gene calls are TRBV28 and TRBJ2-1; 8 bases are shared with TRBD2. The CDR3 spans 15 residues. Germline assignment: CDR1 MDHEN and CDR2 SYDVKM. Germline trimming cut 8 bases from V and 4 bases from J; bases unmatched to any gene: 10. The CDR3 reads CASLRGGSVYNEQFF. The CDR3 region has the DNA TGTGCCAGCCTCCGGGGGGGGAGCGTTTACAATGAGCAGTTCTTC.

The genes are TRBV4-3 and TRBJ1-2, with D unclear. The V end lost 3 bases, the J end lost 1 base, and 9 bases lay between the germline ends. CDR3 length: 14 residues. In germline, CDR1 is LGHNA, CDR2 YSLEER. The CDR3 region is CASSHPQNNYGYTF. The CDR3 DNA is TGCGCCAGCAGCCACCCACAGAATAACTATGGCTACACCTTC.

The chain carries TRBV30 and TRBJ1-1; D may be TRBD1 (5 bases). The CDR3 spans 13 residues. V was shortened by 1 base and J by 2 bases, with 8 bases between the two germline ends. Germline CDR1 GTSNPN, CDR2 SVGIG (reference sequence). The CDR3 is CAWSEQGNTEAFF. The CDR3 region has the DNA TGTGCCTGGAGTGAGCAGGGTAACACTGAAGCTTTCTTT.

This clone was counted once. The chain is built from TRBV3-1 (or the pseudogene TRBV3-2) and TRBJ1-2, with a possible D match to TRBD1 (6 bases). The CDR3 runs to 15 residues. The V end lost 3 bases, the J end lost 8 bases, and 19 bases lay between the germline ends. Looked up from germline, CDR1 is LGHDT and CDR2 is YNNKEL (reference sequence). The CDR3 DNA follows: TGTGCCAGCAGCCAGGAGTCAGGGGCAAGGAGCGGCTACACCTTC. This translates into CASSQESGARSGYTF.

This sequence joins TRBV7-3 and TRBJ2-1, with a possible D match to TRBD2 (6 bases). This CDR3 is built from 17 residues. Per the germline V gene, CDR1 is SGHTA and CDR2 is FQGTGA. V dropped 0 bases and J dropped 9 bases, with 21 bases sitting between them. This CDR3 reads CASSLTVASGSGSEQFF. The CDR3 DNA reads TGTGCCAGCAGCTTAACCGTGGCCAGCGGGTCCGGGAGTGAGCAGTTCTTC. The whole variable domain, filled in from reference TRBV7-3 and TRBJ2-1, reads GAGVSQTPSNKVTEKGKYVELRCDPISGHTALYWYRQSLGQGPEFLIYFQGTGAADDSGLPNDRFFAVRPEGSVSTLKIQRTERGDSAVYLCASSLTVASGSGSEQFFGPGTRLTVL.

The rearrangement joins TRBV21-1 to TRBJ1-4; TRBD1 is taken as the D call from the table, unchecked against the DNA. TRBV21-1 is a pseudogene. The CDR3 runs to 15 residues. CDR3 loop: CASSRWGQSNEKLFF. CDR3 bases: TGTGCCAGCAGCCGGTGGGGACAGAGTAATGAAAAACTGTTTTTT.

The rearrangement links TRBV10-3 to TRBJ1-2; the match to TRBD1 covers 7 bases. Germline V lookup: CDR1 ENHRY, CDR2 SYGVKD. This CDR3 has 13 residues. The ends lost 7 bases at V and 5 bases at J; junction bases unmatched: 7. CDR3 sequence (DNA): TGTGCCATCACTCCGACAGGGTCATATGGCTACACCTTC. Protein sequence: CAITPTGSYGYTF.

This clone was observed once. An end of the junction does not agree with germline; a read error may underlie this. The chain employs TRBV19 and TRBJ1-3; D is possibly TRBD1 (5 bases). The CDR3 has 14 amino acids. Germline V gene lookup returns CDR1 LNHDA and CDR2 SQIVND (reference sequence). The DNA for the CDR3 is TGTGCCAGTAGTATAGATCTAAGGGGACTCCGGATAGATTTT. Translating it yields CASSIDLRGLRIDF.

The chain joins TRBV5-6 to TRBJ2-2; TRBD2 might be the D (5 bases). This CDR3 region has 14 residues. V was clipped by 3 bases and J by 4 bases, with 10 bases between them. Germline V gene data show CDR1 as SGHDT and CDR2 as YYEEEE. CDR3 amino acids: CASSYPTSTGELFF. The CDR3 nucleotides are TGTGCCAGCAGCTACCCCACTAGCACCGGGGAGCTGTTTTTT.

This chain joins TRBV4-2 and TRBJ1-4; maybe TRBD1 (6 bases). Per germline, CDR1 LGHNA and CDR2 YNFKEQ. The CDR3 is made up of 18 amino acids. Trimming pared 1 base from V and 0 bases from J, leaving 15 bases between. The CDR3 DNA is TGTGCCAGCAGCCAAGTCCCGACAGGTTTTGCAACTAATGAAAAACTGTTTTTT. This sequence encodes CASSQVPTGFATNEKLFF.

The V and J genes are TRBV11-2 and TRBJ1-1, with D maybe TRBD1 (6 bases). V dropped 5 bases and J dropped 1 base, with 8 bases sitting between them. CDR3 length: 13 residues. The germline CDR1 and CDR2 sequences are SGHAT and FQNNGV. The CDR3 DNA follows: TGTGCCAGCAGCAGGACAGAGAACACTGAAGCTTTCTTT. It encodes CASSRTENTEAFF.

Details on this clone: This sample includes further DNA sequences coding for the same CDR3. V is TRBV19 and J is TRBJ2-7, with 8 positions matching TRBD1. CDR3 length: 15 amino acids. With 1 base clipped from V and 2 bases from J, the junction kept 4 bases outside the gene matches. CDR1 is LNHDA, CDR2 SQIVND, per germline (reference sequence). The CDR3 loop is CASSIAGQGTYEQYF. The CDR3 nucleotides are TGTGCCAGTAGTATAGCAGGACAGGGAACCTACGAGCAGTACTTC.

This clone was counted a single time. The CDR3 sequence is CASSGTGAKNIQYF. The CDR3 coding sequence is TGTGCCAGCAGCGGTACAGGAGCCAAAAACATTCAGTACTTC. J is TRBJ2-4 and V is TRBV4-2; the D gene is possibly TRBD1 (5 bases). This CDR3 region has 14 residues. Trimming removed 5 bases at V and 0 bases at J, with 8 bases between. The germline gives CDR1 LGHNA, CDR2 YNFKEQ.

This clone was observed a single time. The rearrangement uses TRBV25-1 and TRBJ2-7, with 8 bases fitting TRBD1. The CDR3 runs 13 residues. Germline-derived CDR1 and CDR2 are MGHDK and SYGVNS. The J segment lost 2 bases and the V segment lost 6 bases, leaving 3 bases of the junction unmatched. The CDR3 DNA sequence: TGTGCCAGCAGGGACAGGGTTACCTACGAGCAGTACTTC. Residues: CASRDRVTYEQYF.

V gene TRBV7-9 combines with J gene TRBJ1-2; no firm D call. V lost 2 bases to trimming and J lost 8 bases, with 12 bases between them. The CDR3 is 13 residues long. Germline assignment: CDR1 SEHNR and CDR2 FQNEAQ (reference sequence). For the CDR3, the DNA is TGTGCCAGCAGCTTAAATGGGCTACTCGGCTACACCTTC. It codes for CASSLNGLLGYTF.

This clone occurred once. The chain employs TRBV7-2 and TRBJ1-1, with D perhaps TRBD1 (5 bases). The V end was cut by 4 bases, the J end by 6 bases, with 12 bases between. The CDR3 consists of 13 residues. Germline CDR1 reads SGHTA; CDR2 reads FQGNSA. CDR3 nucleotide sequence: TGTGCCAGCAGCTACGGACAAGGAGCTGAAGCTTTCTTT. Translating it yields CASSYGQGAEAFF.

The chain combines TRBV24-1 with TRBJ2-1; 7 bases align to TRBD1. This CDR3 is built from 15 residues. Germline V lookup: CDR1 KGHDR, CDR2 SFDVKD. After removal of 4 bases from V and 9 bases from J, the junction contained 11 bases not matched to a gene. CDR3 bases: TGTGCCACCAGTGAGGGGACAGCAGATCTTGCTGAGCAGTTCTTC. Amino acid sequence: CATSEGTADLAEQFF.

The chain couples TRBV7-2 to TRBJ2-7; the match to TRBD2 covers 10 bases. The junction had 10 bases not matched to a gene; V was cut back by 5 bases and J by 3 bases. Germline CDR1 SGHTA, CDR2 FQGNSA. The CDR3 covers 16 residues. The CDR3 loop reads CASSPDLAGGGYEQYF. The CDR3, as DNA: TGTGCCAGCAGCCCCGATTTAGCGGGGGGCGGCTACGAGCAGTACTTC.

J is TRBJ2-5 and V is TRBV20-1, with TRBD1 matching over 7 bases. Trimming removed 5 bases from V and 5 bases from J; junction bases left unmatched: 2. Germline CDR1 reads DFQATT; CDR2 reads SNEGSKA (reference sequence). The CDR3 spans 11 residues. CDR3 amino acids: CSAYRGETQYF. DNA for the CDR3: TGCAGTGCTTACAGGGGTGAGACCCAGTACTTC.

This sequence joins TRBV7-2 and TRBJ1-1; unclear D gene. From germline, CDR1 is SGHTA and CDR2 FQGNSA. The V end was cut by 0 bases, the J end by 10 bases, with 15 bases between. The CDR3 length is 14 residues. CDR3 amino acids: CASSLAGVDPRAFF. DNA for the CDR3: TGTGCCAGCAGCTTAGCGGGCGTCGATCCGCGAGCTTTCTTT.

The chain employs TRBV23-1 and TRBJ1-1, with a tentative D call TRBD1 (5 bases). Being an ORF, TRBV23-1 has a function that is uncertain. CDR3 size: 17 residues. V dropped 0 bases and J dropped 5 bases, with 19 bases sitting between them. As DNA, the CDR3 is TGCGCCAGCAGTCAATCCGGCCAGGGCAGGCCTCAAACTGAAGCTTTCTTT. The encoded protein is CASSQSGQGRPQTEAFF.

The V and J genes are TRBV29-1 and TRBJ1-2; D is perhaps TRBD1 (6 bases). This CDR3 region has 13 residues. Germline V gene lookup returns CDR1 SQVTM and CDR2 ANQGSEA. Trimming removed 6 bases from V and 8 bases from J, with 19 bases in between. The CDR3 protein is CSVRSGGAQGYTF. The CDR3 DNA reads TGCAGCGTCCGAAGCGGGGGGGCGCAGGGCTACACCTTC.

The rearrangement links TRBV7-9 to TRBJ1-2; D is perhaps TRBD1 (5 bases). Germline lookup yields CDR1 SEHNR and CDR2 FQNEAQ (reference sequence). V gave up 4 bases and J gave up 0 bases, with 21 bases separating them. The CDR3 is made up of 18 amino acids. The CDR3 is CASSSHAITGFSNYGYTF. The CDR3 nucleotides read TGTGCCAGCAGCTCTCATGCAATTACAGGCTTTTCTAACTATGGCTACACCTTC.

CDR3 region: CAISGQQGMGKNTEAFF. CDR3 in DNA: TGTGCCATCAGTGGCCAACAGGGGATGGGGAAGAACACTGAAGCTTTCTTT. This chain connects TRBV10-3 to TRBJ1-1; 7 nucleotides match TRBD1. Trimming took 4 bases from V and 1 from J; bases not matched to a gene: 12. The CDR3 is 17 amino acids. In germline, CDR1 is ENHRY, CDR2 SYGVKD.

V and J are TRBV9 and TRBJ2-7, with D possibly TRBD2 on 7 matching bases. The CDR3 loop spans 14 amino acids. The V end was cut by 4 bases, the J end by 6 bases, with 17 bases between. Germline loops: CDR1 SGDLS, CDR2 YYNGEE. The CDR3 reads CASSTGGGSFEQYF. For the CDR3, the DNA is TGTGCCAGCAGCACCGGCGGGGGCTCTTTCGAGCAGTACTTC.

CDR3 sequence: CASSRGQGAIAVEQYF. The CDR3 DNA sequence: TGCGCCAGCAGTCGGGGACAGGGGGCGATTGCGGTCGAGCAGTACTTC. This rearrangement joins TRBV10-2 to TRBJ2-7; 12 nucleotides line up with TRBD1. Germline CDR1 reads WSHSY; CDR2 reads SAAADI. Trimming removed 5 bases from V and 6 bases from J; junction bases left unmatched: 11. CDR3 size: 16 residues.

The chain employs TRBV18 and TRBJ1-5, with a weak D call TRBD1 (5 bases). The CDR3 has 13 amino acids. Germline lookup yields CDR1 KGHSH and CDR2 LQKENI. The V end was cut by 5 bases, the J end by 7 bases, with 12 bases between. The CDR3 spells CASSDQRGQPQHF. In DNA, the CDR3 is TGTGCCAGCTCAGACCAGCGGGGGCAGCCCCAGCATTTT.